Shown below are 14 T cell receptor beta chains from a single sample sequenced in a study of PD-1 blockade in classical Hodgkin lymphoma. Time point in this sample: cycle 4 day 1 (C4D1), after more than five weeks of nivolumab. Brentuximab vedotin exposure varied, and every patient relapsed after autologous stem cell transplantation. Researchers used magnetic negative selection to pull out pure CD4+ T cells from thawed PBMCs. Generated by immunoSEQ multiplex PCR, the TCRdb table keeps only in-frame clones and is missing some. The sample holds around 28,000 clones, around 80% seen once. Specimen: CD4+ T cells from blood, collected before the fourth cycle of nivolumab. The receptors come from a human donor with classical Hodgkin lymphoma.

V and J are TRBV7-2 and TRBJ1-2; 9 nucleotides match TRBD1. V lost 5 bases, J lost 4 bases, and 11 bases stayed unmatched. Germline V gene lookup returns CDR1 SGHTA and CDR2 FQGNSA. The CDR3 has 16 residues. CDR3 bases: TGTGCCAGCAGCACCGGGAGGGACAGGGCTCTCTATGGCTACACCTTC. It codes for CASSTGRDRALYGYTF. Full variable domain (outside the CDR3, taken from reference TRBV7-2 and TRBJ1-2): GAGVSQSPSNKVTEKGKDVELRCDPISGHTALYWYRQSLGQGLEFLIYFQGNSAPDKSGLPSDRFSAERTGGSVSTLTIQRTQQEDSAVYLCASSTGRDRALYGYTFGSGTRLTVV.

This rearrangement joins TRBV27 to TRBJ2-7; D is perhaps TRBD2 (6 bases). The CDR3 length is 19 residues. With 2 bases removed from V and 4 bases from J, the gap between germline ends came to 27 bases. Per germline, CDR1 MNHEY and CDR2 SMNVEV (reference sequence). The CDR3 is CASSLKGLSGPRIGYEQYF. In DNA, the CDR3 is TGTGCCAGCAGTTTAAAGGGACTGTCAGGCCCTAGGATCGGGTACGAGCAGTACTTC.

The chain uses TRBV30 and TRBJ1-4; perhaps TRBD1 as D (5 bases). CDR1 GTSNPN and CDR2 SVGIG come from the germline V gene (reference sequence). Trimming took off 2 bases at V and 8 bases at J, with 12 bases between the two ends. CDR3 length: 13 amino acids. Here the CDR3 reads CAWSTRAPEKLFF. DNA for the CDR3: TGTGCCTGGAGTACCAGGGCACCCGAAAAACTGTTTTTT.

V gene TRBV2 combines with J gene TRBJ1-5; D is unclear. Germline V CDR1 and CDR2: SNHLY, FYNNEI. This CDR3 has 13 residues. The ends were cut back, 6 bases at V and 3 bases at J, with 9 bases in the middle. The CDR3 sequence is CASRMTPNQPQHF. The CDR3 DNA sequence: TGTGCCAGCAGAATGACCCCCAATCAGCCCCAGCATTTT.

The chain is built from TRBV7-8 and TRBJ1-3, with 7 positions matching TRBD1. Germline CDR1 and CDR2: SGHVS and FQNEAQ. Losses at the gene ends were 5 bases for V and 6 bases for J; bases not matched to a gene: 10. The CDR3 loop spans 15 amino acids. DNA of the CDR3: TGTGCCAGCAGCCCCGGAACAGGGGTTGCAAACACCATATATTTT. Its translation is CASSPGTGVANTIYF.

The count of this clone is one. V gene TRBV18 combines with J gene TRBJ1-1; TRBD1 matches 12 bases. CDR1 KGHSH and CDR2 LQKENI come from the germline V gene. J lost 11 bases, V lost 3 bases, and 7 bases had no gene match. The CDR3 spans 14 residues. The CDR3 region is CASSPPGQGAGAFF. Here the CDR3 DNA reads TGTGCCAGCTCACCCCCGGGACAGGGGGCCGGCGCTTTCTTT.

The chain carries TRBV9 and TRBJ2-5, with D possibly TRBD2 on 6 matching bases. This CDR3 region has 14 residues. The germline V gene has CDR1 SGDLS and CDR2 YYNGEE. Deletions cut 4 bases from V and 4 bases from J, with 14 bases between. The CDR3: CASSLTSSGETQYF. The CDR3 DNA is TGTGCCAGCAGCTTGACTAGTTCGGGAGAGACCCAGTACTTC.

The V call is TRBV27, the J call TRBJ2-5; TRBD1 is a possible D gene (5 bases). This CDR3 comprises 14 residues. The V gene's germline CDR1 is MNHEY and CDR2 SMNVEV (reference sequence). The V gene lost 5 bases and the J gene lost 4 bases, with 14 bases spanning the gap. The CDR3 sequence is CASSSWTSVETQYF. The DNA of the CDR3 is TGTGCCAGCAGTAGTTGGACATCAGTAGAGACCCAGTACTTC.

The chain joins TRBV7-7 to TRBJ1-1; D not certain. The ends were cut back, 3 bases at V and 0 bases at J, with 5 bases in the middle. CDR1 and CDR2 (germline): SSHAT, FNYEAQ (reference sequence). The CDR3 runs 13 residues. Here the CDR3 reads CASSLELNTEAFF. The DNA of the CDR3 is TGTGCCAGCAGCTTGGAGCTGAACACTGAAGCTTTCTTT.

The chain is built from TRBV18 and TRBJ1-4; no clear D. The CDR3 is 15 amino acids. Germline loops: CDR1 KGHSH, CDR2 LQKENI. Trimming shortened V by 5 bases and J by 0 bases, and 10 bases separated the two germline ends. Written as DNA, the CDR3 is TGTGCCAGCTCAGCATCAGCAACAACTAATGAAAAACTGTTTTTT. This gives the protein CASSASATTNEKLFF.

This clone was seen just once. V gene TRBV25-1 combines with J gene TRBJ2-1, with 7 bases lining up with TRBD2. Losses at the gene ends were 3 bases for V and 3 bases for J; bases not matched to a gene: 8. CDR1 is MGHDK and CDR2 is SYGVNS in the germline V gene. There are 16 residues in the CDR3. CDR3 residues: CASSDARESVYNEQFF. The CDR3 DNA reads as TGTGCCAGCAGTGACGCGCGGGAGTCGGTCTACAATGAGCAGTTCTTC. Using reference TRBV25-1 and TRBJ2-1 for the parts outside the CDR3, the full variable domain is EADIYQTPRYLVIGTGKKITLECSQTMGHDKMYWYQQDPGMELHLIHYSYGVNSTEKGDLSSESTVSRIRTEHFPLTLESARPSHTSQYLCASSDARESVYNEQFFGPGTRLTVL.

As DNA, the CDR3 is TGTGCCGGCCAAGGAGTAGCGACCGGGGAGCTGTTTTTT. This codes for CAGQGVATGELFF. V is TRBV6-6 and J is TRBJ2-2; perhaps TRBD2 as D (5 bases). Germline CDR1 MNHNY, CDR2 SVGAGI (reference sequence). CDR3 length equals 13 residues. V lost 11 bases and J 5 bases, leaving 15 bases between the germline ends.

The chain has TRBV6-6 and TRBJ2-2, with TRBD2 identical over 7 bases. J lost 2 bases, V lost 4 bases, and 7 bases had no gene match. The CDR3 covers 16 residues. CDR1 is MNHNY, CDR2 SVGAGI, per germline (reference sequence). The DNA of the CDR3 is TGTGCCAGCAGTTTCCTGGGGGGGGTAAACACCGGGGAGCTGTTTTTT. Its translation is CASSFLGGVNTGELFF.

The V call is TRBV13, the J call TRBJ1-1; no clear D gene. The CDR3 has 9 amino acids. The V end was cut by 2 bases, the J end by 10 bases, with 2 bases between. CDR1 PRHDT and CDR2 FYEKMQ come from the germline V gene (reference sequence). In DNA form, the CDR3 reads TGTGCCAGCAGCTTACTAGCTTTCTTT. The encoded protein is CASSLLAFF.